This T cell receptor beta chain was obtained from a study of blood T cell repertoires in COVID-19. Study in general: Sites across the United States, Italy and Spain contributed samples from acute and convalescent COVID-19. T cells, B-cell-depleted T cells, or PBMCs supplied cDNA or gDNA.

Seattle patients were enrolled during active infection and followed longitudinally. This clone occurred once. Clones were sequenced by immunoSEQ multiplex PCR, and TCRdb holds only the in-frame ones, with some missing. The data contain just over 350,000 clones, less than 90% of them singletons. The CDR3 sequence is 15 residues long. Unmatched junction bases numbered 6, after V lost 6 bases and J lost 3 bases. Germline V gene lookup returns CDR1 MNHEY and CDR2 SVGAGI. Material: peripheral blood. The receptor was derived from a woman aged 55-70 years with COVID-19, enrolled during active disease. This rearrangement joins TRBV6-5 to TRBJ2-5; 11 bases are shared with TRBD2. The CDR3 sequence is CASRGTSGGKETQYF. CDR3 nucleotide sequence: TGTGCCAGCAGGGGAACTAGCGGGGGTAAAGAGACCCAGTACTTC.